Listed here are 26 T cell receptor beta chains from one sample, sequenced in a study of cytomegalovirus exposure and HLA in healthy donors. In the PCR, 60 Vbeta and 13 Jbeta primers were used. Some clones are missing from TCRdb's copy, which holds only in-frame ones; the method was immunoSEQ multiplex PCR. The data show roughly 100,000 clones, around 74% seen once. Specimen: PBMCs. These receptors came from a man between 40 and 49 years old in good health and CMV-seronegative.

This clone turned up a few times. The rearrangement links TRBV4-1 to TRBJ1-1; D perhaps matches TRBD1 (5 bases). Trimming left V 0 bases short and J 5 bases short, with 10 bases between. Germline loops: CDR1 MGHRA, CDR2 YSYEKL. This CDR3 contains 14 residues. The CDR3 nucleotides are TGCGCCAGCAGCCAAGACGGGGGTAGGACTGAAGCTTTCTTT. It codes for CASSQDGGRTEAFF.

This rearrangement joins TRBV7-6 to TRBJ2-7; TRBD1 agrees at 8 bases. The V segment lost 5 bases and the J segment 6 bases; nucleotides outside the gene matches: 6. There are 13 residues in the CDR3. In germline, CDR1 is SGHVS, CDR2 FNYEAQ. The CDR3 DNA reads TGTGCCAGCAGCCCGGGACAGGACGGCGAGCAGTACTTC. This encodes CASSPGQDGEQYF.

This clone has more than one count but fewer than ten. The J gene is TRBJ1-1, the V gene TRBV20-1; no definite D call. Trimming cost V 4 bases and J 2 bases, with 5 bases left between them. Germline V gene data show CDR1 as DFQATT and CDR2 as SNEGSKA (reference sequence). This CDR3 region has 11 residues. Here the CDR3 DNA reads TGCAGTGCTATGGGCAACACTGAAGCTTTCTTT. Protein product: CSAMGNTEAFF.

The CDR3 spells CASSRLAGGDNEQFF. Here the CDR3 DNA reads TGTGCCAGCAGTCGACTAGCGGGAGGTGACAATGAGCAGTTCTTC. This chain links TRBV2 with TRBJ2-1; 13 positions match TRBD2. Germline V CDR1 and CDR2: SNHLY, FYNNEI. V lost 5 bases to trimming and J lost 5 bases; unmatched junction nucleotides: 3. This CDR3 has 15 residues.

This clone appeared once. The chain joins TRBV4-1 to TRBJ1-4, with unresolved D. The CDR3 has 15 residues. V gave up 3 bases and J gave up 7 bases, with 15 bases separating them. CDR1 is MGHRA, CDR2 YSYEKL, per germline. The CDR3 sequence is CASSQAGLPGEKLFF. The CDR3 nucleotides read TGCGCCAGCAGCCAGGCGGGCCTACCGGGTGAAAAACTGTTTTTT.

The rearrangement uses TRBV19 and TRBJ2-1; 11 positions agree with TRBD2. V dropped 2 bases and J dropped 7; count of bases not matched to a gene: 7. The CDR3 is 16 residues long. Per germline, CDR1 LNHDA and CDR2 SQIVND (reference sequence). The CDR3 DNA reads as TGTGCCAGTAGTATAAGGTCCCCTAGCGGGGGGAATGAGCAGTTCTTC. This gives the protein CASSIRSPSGGNEQFF.

V gene TRBV30 combines with J gene TRBJ2-5; the match to TRBD2 covers 11 bases. The germline V gene encodes CDR1 GTSNPN and CDR2 SVGIG (reference sequence). Trimming removed 5 bases from V and 7 bases from J; junction bases left unmatched: 6. CDR3 length equals 13 residues. The chain's CDR3 is CAWETSGRGTQYF. CDR3 coding DNA: TGTGCCTGGGAAACTAGCGGGAGAGGGACCCAGTACTTC.

This chain connects TRBV9 to TRBJ1-4; D gene ambiguous. Germline CDR1 reads SGDLS; CDR2 reads YYNGEE. This CDR3 has 12 amino acids. The germline V and J ends were trimmed by 4 bases and 4 bases, with 5 bases remaining between them. CDR3 sequence (DNA): TGTGCCAGCAGCCGGGATAATGAAAAACTGTTTTTT. As protein: CASSRDNEKLFF.

This chain uses TRBV27 with TRBJ2-2, with 9 positions matching TRBD1. The CDR3 is 15 amino acids. Germline V CDR1 and CDR2: MNHEY, SMNVEV (reference sequence). V gave up 5 bases and J gave up 4 bases; unmatched junction bases: 5. The DNA of the CDR3 is TGTGCCAGCAGTATGGGACAGGGAAGCACCGGGGAGCTGTTTTTT. It specifies CASSMGQGSTGELFF.

This chain uses TRBV10-3 with TRBJ2-7, with a tentative D call TRBD1 (6 bases). CDR3 length equals 13 residues. V shed 9 bases and J shed 0 bases, with 12 bases lying between them. From germline, CDR1 is ENHRY and CDR2 SYGVKD. CDR3 sequence reads: CAIRDNHSYEQYF. The CDR3 DNA reads as TGTGCCATACGGGACAACCACTCCTACGAGCAGTACTTC.

This clone was picked up a small number of times. CDR3 loop: CASSPLTQRGPQETQYF. As DNA, the CDR3 is TGCGCCAGCAGCCCACTTACCCAGCGGGGGCCCCAAGAGACCCAGTACTTC. V usage is TRBV4-1 and J usage is TRBJ2-5; TRBD2 agrees at 8 bases. The CDR3 covers 17 residues. CDR1 and CDR2 (germline): MGHRA, YSYEKL. V dropped 4 bases and J dropped 1; count of bases not matched to a gene: 11.

The chain couples TRBV9 to TRBJ2-3; the D gene is possibly TRBD2 (5 bases). Germline CDR1 and CDR2: SGDLS and YYNGEE. The CDR3 loop spans 13 amino acids. V dropped 3 bases and J dropped 1 base, with 6 bases sitting between them. CDR3 in amino acids: CASSAGGTDTQYF. In DNA, the CDR3 is TGTGCCAGCAGCGCCGGGGGCACAGATACGCAGTATTTT.

The chain employs TRBV19 and TRBJ2-2, with 10 bases that match TRBD1. The CDR3 is 15 amino acids. V shed 4 bases, J shed 5 bases, and the junction held 4 bases outside the gene matches. CDR1 and CDR2 (germline): LNHDA, SQIVND (reference sequence). CDR3 amino acids: CASSKQGQGTGELFF. The DNA of the CDR3 is TGTGCCAGTAGTAAACAGGGACAGGGGACCGGGGAGCTGTTTTTT.

The CDR3 sequence is CASSQGREVEQYF. The CDR3 DNA sequence: TGCGCCAGCAGCCAAGGGAGGGAGGTAGAGCAGTACTTC. The V and J genes are TRBV4-1 and TRBJ2-7, with a tentative D call TRBD2 (6 bases). Germline V lookup: CDR1 MGHRA, CDR2 YSYEKL. The CDR3 spans 13 residues. V dropped 1 base and J dropped 7 bases, with 11 bases sitting between them.

This clone was detected once. The chain combines TRBV27 with TRBJ1-5; possible D gene TRBD1, 5 bases. The germline V gene encodes CDR1 MNHEY and CDR2 SMNVEV (reference sequence). The ends were cut back, 6 bases at V and 7 bases at J, with 13 bases in the middle. The CDR3 runs 13 residues. CDR3 nucleotides: TGTGCCAGCAGCTCGGACAACCAACAGCCCCAGCATTTT. This sequence encodes CASSSDNQQPQHF.

The chain joins TRBV27 to TRBJ2-4; TRBD2 is a possible D gene (6 bases). Germline lookup yields CDR1 MNHEY and CDR2 SMNVEV (reference sequence). The CDR3 is made up of 16 amino acids. V lost 5 bases, J lost 0 bases, and 14 bases lay in between. CDR3 region: CASSPLRGLAKNIQYF. CDR3 nucleotides: TGTGCCAGCAGTCCTTTGCGGGGCCTAGCCAAAAACATTCAGTACTTC.

The gene calls are TRBV16 and TRBJ1-5, with TRBD1 as a possible D gene (6 bases). Trimming took off 0 bases at V and 0 bases at J, with 12 bases between the two ends. The germline V gene encodes CDR1 KGHSY and CDR2 FQNENV. The CDR3 loop spans 17 amino acids. CDR3: CASSQSKGGDSNQPQHF. CDR3 bases: TGTGCCAGCAGCCAATCGAAGGGGGGGGATAGCAATCAGCCCCAGCATTTT.

V gene TRBV4-1 combines with J gene TRBJ2-3; D is possibly TRBD2 (6 bases). The V and J ends lost 0 bases and 5 bases respectively, with 9 bases between them. Germline V lookup: CDR1 MGHRA, CDR2 YSYEKL. The CDR3 contains 14 residues. This chain's CDR3 is CASSQEPAGDTQYF. DNA for the CDR3: TGCGCCAGCAGCCAAGAGCCAGCGGGAGATACGCAGTATTTT.

The rearrangement joins TRBV7-9 to TRBJ2-4, with D possibly TRBD2 on 5 matching bases. Trimming pared 7 bases from V and 0 bases from J, leaving 13 bases between. The germline gives CDR1 SEHNR, CDR2 FQNEAQ (reference sequence). CDR3 length equals 15 residues. Here the CDR3 reads CASTVSDLAKNIQYF. In nucleotides, the CDR3 is TGTGCCAGCACCGTTAGCGACCTAGCCAAAAACATTCAGTACTTC.

This clone came up a few times. J is TRBJ2-1 and V is TRBV5-1, with 8 bases matching TRBD2. The CDR3 has 19 residues. Germline values: CDR1 SGHRS, CDR2 YFSETQ. Trimming removed 0 bases from V and 4 bases from J; junction bases left unmatched: 15. The CDR3 reads CASSLARGGRLAIYNEQFF. The CDR3 nucleotides are TGCGCCAGCAGCTTGGCTAGAGGCGGGCGACTAGCGATTTACAATGAGCAGTTCTTC.

This clone has just a few counts. CDR3 bases: TGTGCCAGCAGCTTAGTAGAGGGGGCCACCTCTGGAAACACCATATATTTT. Translation: CASSLVEGATSGNTIYF. The chain combines TRBV7-7 with TRBJ1-3; 7 nucleotides agree with TRBD1. Unmatched junction bases numbered 6, after V lost 1 base and J lost 0 bases. From germline, CDR1 is SSHAT and CDR2 FNYEAQ (reference sequence). The CDR3 sequence is 17 residues long.

The chain is built from TRBV18 and TRBJ2-2; 9 nucleotides agree with TRBD2. Germline-derived CDR1 and CDR2 are KGHSH and LQKENI. This CDR3 comprises 17 residues. Unmatched junction bases numbered 6, after V lost 3 bases and J lost 1 base. CDR3 loop: CASSPVGSGRNTGELFF. In DNA, the CDR3 is TGTGCCAGCTCACCTGTCGGTAGCGGGAGGAACACCGGGGAGCTGTTTTTT.

This clone has only one observation. V usage is TRBV4-3 and J usage is TRBJ2-1; 10 positions match TRBD2. The CDR3 covers 18 residues. V was clipped by 1 base and J by 4 bases; unmatched bases: 10. The germline V gene has CDR1 LGHNA and CDR2 YSLEER. DNA of the CDR3: TGCGCCAGCAGCCAAGGGATTCGAGCGGGGGGGCAATACAATGAGCAGTTCTTC. Its protein product is CASSQGIRAGGQYNEQFF.

The chain links TRBV4-1 to TRBJ2-3; 8 bases line up with TRBD2. This CDR3 spans 19 amino acids. Germline V gene data show CDR1 as MGHRA and CDR2 as YSYEKL. V trimming: 4 bases; J trimming: 0 bases; junction bases outside the gene matches: 15. CDR3 sequence (DNA): TGCGCCAGCAGCCCATCCCTGTCGTTAGCGGGGAAGAGCACAGATACGCAGTATTTT. Its translation is CASSPSLSLAGKSTDTQYF.

The chain carries TRBV5-6 and TRBJ2-7; no definite D call. Germline-derived CDR1 and CDR2 are SGHDT and YYEEEE. The V gene lost 3 bases and the J gene lost 2 bases, with 12 bases spanning the gap. The CDR3 is made up of 14 amino acids. The CDR3: CASSSDNIAYEQYF. For the CDR3, the DNA is TGTGCCAGCAGCTCCGACAACATAGCCTACGAGCAGTACTTC.

This clone has a handful of counts. V is TRBV27 and J is TRBJ1-4; 9 bases agree with TRBD1. The CDR3 spans 15 residues. CDR1 and CDR2 from the germline V gene are MNHEY and SMNVEV (reference sequence). Trimming removed 4 bases from V and 8 bases from J; junction bases left unmatched: 8. CDR3 in amino acids: CASSSLGQGREKLFF. DNA of the CDR3: TGTGCCAGCAGTTCCCTTGGACAGGGGAGGGAAAAACTGTTTTTT.